This T cell receptor (beta chain) was sequenced for a study of Graves' ophthalmopathy and Graves' hyperthyroidism. Study observations and caveats: The model predicted ophthalmopathy progression with about 70% sensitivity and around 72% specificity. Blood samples also showed most expanded thyroid clonotypes exceeding 0.001 frequency. Ophthalmopathy cases were distinguished from stable hyperthyroidism by a 13-signature model, reaching around 88% sensitivity and around 80% specificity.

A remark on this clonotype: Its cognate antigen is unknown.

The CDR3 is 11 amino acids. Trimming took off 4 bases at V and 5 bases at J, with 6 bases between the two ends. From germline, CDR1 is SEHNR and CDR2 FQNEAQ (reference sequence). TCR beta CDR3 amplification used RNA transcripts. Scientists carried out first-round RT-PCR using HTBI primers and then a second-round multiplex PCR. MiXCR, run by TCRdb on the multiplex PCR reads, gives a single entry per CDR3 protein. The sample has more than 1,000,000 distinct CDR3 sequences, around a third seen once; the top ten hold 11%. This receptor was obtained from an adult man with Graves' hyperthyroidism. The chain carries TRBV7-9 and TRBJ2-7; D is uncertain. The sample comprised peripheral blood or thyroid tissue (not recorded which). CDR3 in amino acids: CASSSFNEQYF. CDR3 nucleotide sequence: TGTGCCAGCAGCTCCTTTAACGAGCAGTACTTC.